This entry is about one T cell receptor beta chain. Its antigen is currently unknown. This entry is derived from a study of blood T cells in healthy people across ages. Study-wide results and caveats: Total diversity from one million sequenced T cells was likely underestimated. With donor CMV status unknown, expanded clonotype changes were possibly confounded.

Investigators took approximately 9.4 milliliters of peripheral blood from every donor. J was trimmed by 3 bases and V by 4 bases; bases with no gene match: 2. The CDR3 contains 13 residues. In germline, CDR1 is SQVTM, CDR2 ANQGSEA. For the second PCR, which ran for roughly 6 to 12 cycles, a sample-barcoded 5' primer and a J-beta primer mix were used. Each cDNA molecule carried a tag from a template-switch adaptor that contained 12 random nucleotides. TCRdb passed the 5' RACE reads through MiXCR, listing each CDR3 protein once. The sample holds 700,000 to 950,000 distinct CDR3 sequences, roughly two fifths seen once.

The chain is built from TRBV29-1 and TRBJ2-7; 11 bases fit TRBD1. Sequences were obtained from blood. The receptor was derived from a woman in her sixties in good health. CDR3 in amino acids: CSVVGTGGYEQYF. CDR3 coding DNA: TGCAGCGTTGTTGGGACAGGGGGCTACGAGCAGTACTTC.